This T cell receptor beta chain was identified in a study of OX40 agonist ivuxolimab in advanced cancers. Background on the study: In this cohort, patients received ivuxolimab, an agonistic anti-OX40 (CD134) antibody. Of the participants, around 43% had some prior anti-PD-1, anti-PD-L1 or anti-CTLA-4 therapy, which was allowed.

CDR3 length: 15 residues. Trimming took off 5 bases at V and 0 bases at J, with 12 bases between the two ends. Germline V gene lookup returns CDR1 SGHRS and CDR2 YFSETQ. Method: immunoSEQ multiplex PCR; TCRdb's copy keeps in-frame clones and lacks some. Among 3,500 or so clones listed, 80% were seen once. Sequenced here: CD4+ or CD8+ T cells sorted from blood, sampled in a trial of the OX40 agonist ivuxolimab. The V call is TRBV5-1, the J call TRBJ2-1; the D is unclear. The receptor's source is an adult with an advanced solid tumor such as melanoma, head and neck, liver or kidney cancer. The chain's CDR3 is CASRVGESSYNEQFF. The CDR3, as DNA: TGCGCCAGCAGGGTCGGAGAGAGCTCCTACAATGAGCAGTTCTTC.